This section outlines one T cell receptor beta chain sequence together with its context. Antigen specificity is unknown. The data derive from a study of early T cells in non-severe SARS-CoV-2 infection. The overall study: Sequenced bulk RNA came from whole blood that was unsorted, and chains were unpaired.

Individual cDNA molecules were tagged with unique molecular identifiers, the study reported. TCRdb ran MiXCR on the 5' RACE reads and lists one entry per CDR3 protein. The sample lists over 45,000 distinct CDR3 sequences, about 15% occurring once. The study's findings and limits: Anti-spike CD8 responses were favored by VDJdb matching, which missed private and CD4 specificities.

V lost 1 base, J lost 0 bases, and 11 bases lay in between. The CDR3 is 15 amino acids. Germline V gene sequence: CDR1 SGDLS, CDR2 YYNGEE. The chain couples TRBV9 to TRBJ2-7; D may be TRBD1 (5 bases). This receptor was identified in an adult who was a healthcare worker with PCR-confirmed SARS-CoV-2 infection or an uninfected control (not recorded which). The material sequenced was whole blood, taken at baseline. The CDR3: CASSVQGSFSYEQYF. CDR3 in DNA: TGTGCCAGCAGCGTACAGGGTTCTTTCTCCTACGAGCAGTACTTC. Full variable domain (remainder filled in from reference TRBV9 and TRBJ2-7): DSGVTQTPKHLITATGQRVTLRCSPRSGDLSVYWYQQSLDQGLQFLIQYYNGEERAKGNILERFSAQQFPDLHSELNLSSLELGDSALYFCASSVQGSFSYEQYFGPGTRLTVT.